A single sample is the source of the 24 T cell receptor beta chains below, sequenced in a study of blood T cells in healthy people across ages. A J-beta primer mix and a sample-barcoded 5' primer were used in a second PCR of about 7 to 12 cycles. TCRdb reprocessed the 5' RACE reads via MiXCR and lists one record per CDR3 protein. The sample consists of over a million distinct CDR3 sequences, almost 60% of them appearing once. What was sequenced was blood. These receptors were obtained from a young man in good health.

V is TRBV6-5 and J is TRBJ2-1; TRBD2 matches at 9 bases. J lost 9 bases, V lost 3 bases, and 9 bases had no gene match. CDR1 is MNHEY and CDR2 is SVGAGI in the germline V gene. This CDR3 has 15 amino acids. The CDR3 here is CASSYGVSGRSEQFF. The CDR3 coding sequence is TGTGCCAGCAGTTATGGAGTTAGCGGGAGAAGTGAGCAGTTCTTC.

This sequence joins TRBV6-5 and TRBJ2-1; the D gene is possibly TRBD2 (7 bases). The CDR3 length is 18 residues. The V and J ends lost 4 bases and 0 bases respectively, with 19 bases between them. Germline V gene sequence: CDR1 MNHEY, CDR2 SVGAGI. The CDR3 region is CASSFEGGPVSSYNEQFF. CDR3 coding DNA: TGTGCCAGCAGTTTCGAGGGGGGGCCGGTAAGCTCCTACAATGAGCAGTTCTTC.

The CDR3 is CASSKWEGSTQYF. CDR3 nucleotide sequence: TGTGCCAGCAGCAAATGGGAGGGCTCGACCCAGTACTTC. The chain is built from TRBV5-5 and TRBJ2-4; TRBD2 agrees at 7 bases. The better agreement between TRBJ2-5 and the DNA end casts doubt on the J call. CDR1 and CDR2 (germline): SGHKS, YYEKEE (reference sequence). This CDR3 region has 13 residues.

This clonotype was detected a few times. The chain employs TRBV29-1 and TRBJ2-6, with 8 bases matching TRBD1. V lost 4 bases to trimming and J lost 4 bases; unmatched junction nucleotides: 9. The CDR3 covers 16 residues. The germline V gene encodes CDR1 SQVTM and CDR2 ANQGSEA. CDR3 in amino acids: CSVVWTGLRGANVLTF. CDR3 DNA sequence: TGCAGCGTTGTTTGGACAGGGCTCCGGGGGGCCAACGTCCTGACTTTC.

V is TRBV6-5 and J is TRBJ1-2, with D possibly matching TRBD1 (6 bases). Trimming pared 7 bases from V and 7 bases from J, leaving 16 bases between. The V gene's germline CDR1 is MNHEY and CDR2 SVGAGI. This CDR3 has 13 amino acids. The CDR3 sequence is CASTLGHPCGYTF. For the CDR3, the DNA is TGTGCCAGCACCTTGGGACATCCTTGTGGCTACACCTTC.

The V and J genes are TRBV7-2 and TRBJ2-5; 10 bases fit TRBD1. J lost 3 bases, V lost 2 bases, and 12 bases had no gene match. The germline gives CDR1 SGHTA, CDR2 FQGNSA. The CDR3 is 18 amino acids. The CDR3 here is CASSLIGGQGLGKETQYF. The CDR3 coding sequence is TGTGCCAGCAGCTTAATCGGGGGACAGGGGCTTGGTAAAGAGACCCAGTACTTC. The full variable domain, in which reference TRBV7-2 and TRBJ2-5 provide the parts outside the CDR3, is GAGVSQSPSNKVTEKGKDVELRCDPISGHTALYWYRQSLGQGLEFLIYFQGNSAPDKSGLPSDRFSAERTGGSVSTLTIQRTQQEDSAVYLCASSLIGGQGLGKETQYFGPGTRLLVL.

The gene calls are TRBV4-3 and TRBJ1-5; a weak D match, TRBD1 (5 bases). Per the germline V gene, CDR1 is LGHNA and CDR2 is YSLEER. The CDR3 totals 15 residues. The V end lost 0 bases, the J end lost 5 bases, and 11 bases lay between the germline ends. The CDR3 protein is CASSQDEGPDQPQHF. In nucleotides, the CDR3 is TGCGCCAGCAGCCAAGATGAGGGACCGGATCAGCCCCAGCATTTT.

J is TRBJ2-7 and V is TRBV2, with 7 bases matching TRBD1. After removal of 1 base from V and 3 bases from J, the junction contained 21 bases not matched to a gene. CDR1 and CDR2 (germline): SNHLY, FYNNEI. CDR3 length: 20 residues. The CDR3: CASSEGLPELQGNWLYEQYF. Here the CDR3 DNA reads TGTGCCAGCAGTGAAGGCCTGCCCGAACTACAGGGGAACTGGCTCTACGAGCAGTACTTC.

This rearrangement joins TRBV18 to TRBJ2-1; D is ambiguous. Germline lookup yields CDR1 KGHSH and CDR2 LQKENI. V lost 0 bases, J lost 4 bases, and 13 bases lay in between. The CDR3 sequence is 16 residues long. CDR3 sequence reads: CASSPPQARPYNEQFF. Written as DNA, the CDR3 is TGTGCCAGCTCACCACCTCAGGCCCGCCCATACAATGAGCAGTTCTTC.

The chain links TRBV7-9 to TRBJ2-7; 9 bases fit TRBD2. The CDR3 is 14 residues long. Germline V gene lookup returns CDR1 SEHNR and CDR2 FQNEAQ (reference sequence). The V and J ends lost 3 bases and 3 bases, in that order; junction bases with no gene match: 3. CDR3 sequence reads: CASSFSGRDYEQYF. The CDR3 DNA reads as TGTGCCAGCAGCTTTAGCGGGAGAGACTACGAGCAGTACTTC.

The V call is TRBV9, the J call TRBJ2-1; D assignment may be TRBD1 or TRBD2 (5 bases each). V was trimmed by 4 bases and J by 5 bases, leaving 19 bases between them. Germline CDR1 SGDLS, CDR2 YYNGEE. The CDR3 consists of 16 residues. Written as DNA, the CDR3 is TGTGCCAGCAGCTCTGACTGGGGGATCGGTAACAATGAGCAGTTCTTC. Residues: CASSSDWGIGNNEQFF.

V usage is TRBV3-1 and J usage is TRBJ2-6; TRBD2 might be the D (6 bases). Per germline, CDR1 LGHDT and CDR2 YNNKEL (reference sequence). Trimming left V 1 base short and J 0 bases short, with 13 bases between. The CDR3 consists of 18 residues. The CDR3 protein is CASSQVAGSHSGANVLTF. CDR3 coding DNA: TGTGCCAGCAGCCAAGTGGCGGGGTCGCACTCTGGGGCCAACGTCCTGACTTTC.

This sequence joins TRBV10-2 and TRBJ2-3; 9 nucleotides match TRBD2. The CDR3 runs to 15 residues. Germline trimming cut 6 bases from V and 6 bases from J; bases unmatched to any gene: 10. Germline V gene lookup returns CDR1 WSHSY and CDR2 SAAADI. CDR3 amino acids: CASSDTLAGIDTQYF. CDR3 DNA sequence: TGCGCCAGCAGCGATACTCTAGCGGGGATTGATACGCAGTATTTT.

This clonotype has at least ten counts. The rearrangement links TRBV29-1 to TRBJ2-5; TRBD2 is a possible D gene (6 bases). The CDR3 spans 13 residues. Trimming cost V 4 bases and J 2 bases, with 11 bases left between them. Germline CDR1 reads SQVTM; CDR2 reads ANQGSEA. CDR3 loop: CSVVLRGQETQYF. The CDR3 DNA sequence: TGCAGCGTTGTTTTGCGGGGTCAAGAGACCCAGTACTTC. The full variable domain, with the rest looked up from reference TRBV29-1 and TRBJ2-5, is SAVISQKPSRDICQRGTSLTIQCQVDSQVTMMFWYRQQPGQSLTLIATANQGSEATYESGFVIDKFPISRPNLTFSTLTVSNMSPEDSSIYLCSVVLRGQETQYFGPGTRLLVL.

The gene calls are TRBV10-3 and TRBJ2-5; 8 nucleotides line up with TRBD1. The germline gives CDR1 ENHRY, CDR2 SYGVKD. Trimming cost V 4 bases and J 2 bases; bases outside gene matches: 3. This CDR3 has 14 amino acids. CDR3 sequence (DNA): TGTGCCATCAGTGTAGGGGACAGGCAAGAGACCCAGTACTTC. Amino acid sequence: CAISVGDRQETQYF.

This clonotype was picked up one time. The CDR3 DNA sequence: TGTGCCAGCAGCTTAGCGGGGTCGGGGGGAAGCACAGATACGCAGTATTTT. This gives the protein CASSLAGSGGSTDTQYF. V gene TRBV7-9 combines with J gene TRBJ2-3; 7 bases are shared with TRBD2. This CDR3 comprises 17 residues. Germline CDR1 SEHNR, CDR2 FQNEAQ (reference sequence). The trim removed 0 bases at V and 0 bases at J, leaving 6 bases unmatched. The whole variable domain, remainder taken from reference TRBV7-9 and TRBJ2-3, is DTGVSQNPRHKITKRGQNVTFRCDPISEHNRLYWYRQTLGQGPEFLTYFQNEAQLEKSRLLSDRFSAERPKGSFSTLEIQRTEQGDSAMYLCASSLAGSGGSTDTQYFGPGTRLTVL.

The chain couples TRBV20-1 to TRBJ2-3; D perhaps matches TRBD1 (6 bases). The CDR3 extends over 14 amino acids. Trimming shortened V by 6 bases and J by 1 base, and 14 bases separated the two germline ends. Germline-derived CDR1 and CDR2 are DFQATT and SNEGSKA (reference sequence). The DNA for the CDR3 is TGCAGTGCCGTGTGGACAGCCGGCACAGATACGCAGTATTTT. Translated: CSAVWTAGTDTQYF.

The V and J genes are TRBV7-2 and TRBJ2-1; 14 nucleotides agree with TRBD2. Germline lookup yields CDR1 SGHTA and CDR2 FQGNSA. V lost 8 bases to trimming and J lost 8 bases; unmatched junction nucleotides: 5. The CDR3 spans 14 residues. The DNA for the CDR3 is TGTGCCAGCCGACTAGCGGGAGGGCCGGATGAGCAGTTCTTC. The encoded protein is CASRLAGGPDEQFF.

This clonotype occurred a few times. The chain couples TRBV11-2 to TRBJ2-4, with 7 nucleotides matching TRBD2. The J call may not be correct, given that the DNA end is closer to TRBJ2-7. The CDR3 covers 12 residues. Germline CDR1 and CDR2: SGHAT and FQNNGV. The CDR3 DNA is TGTGCCAGCAGCCTACTAGCGTGCGAGCAGTACTTC. This sequence encodes CASSLLACEQYF.

This clonotype was seen a few times. The chain combines TRBV29-1 with TRBJ2-1; 11 positions agree with TRBD1. The V gene's germline CDR1 is SQVTM and CDR2 ANQGSEA. CDR3 size: 14 residues. The J segment lost 5 bases and the V segment lost 6 bases, leaving 6 bases of the junction unmatched. The CDR3, as DNA: TGCAGCGTGCCCGGGACAGGGGGGAACAATGAGCAGTTCTTC. Residues: CSVPGTGGNNEQFF.

In this sample, this clonotype turned up once. The V call is TRBV6-6, the J call TRBJ1-6; possibly TRBD1 for D (6 bases). Germline V lookup: CDR1 MNHNY, CDR2 SVGAGI (reference sequence). The CDR3 totals 14 residues. V lost 5 bases, J lost 10 bases, and 15 bases lay in between. The CDR3 sequence: CASSDRDTGSPLHF. In DNA form, the CDR3 reads TGTGCCAGCAGTGACCGGGACACCGGCTCACCCCTCCACTTT.

The gene calls are TRBV4-1 and TRBJ2-5, with D possibly TRBD2 on 5 matching bases. The J call is uncertain, as TRBJ2-7 better fits the DNA end. Germline assignment: CDR1 MGHRA and CDR2 YSYEKL. The CDR3 covers 17 residues. CDR3 bases: TGCGCCAGCAGCCAAGTCCGAAGCGGAGACGTGGCCTACGAGCAGTACTTC. This sequence encodes CASSQVRSGDVAYEQYF.

The chain joins TRBV27 to TRBJ2-1; TRBD2 matches 11 bases. This CDR3 comprises 16 residues. In germline, CDR1 is MNHEY, CDR2 SMNVEV (reference sequence). V dropped 5 bases and J dropped 10; count of bases not matched to a gene: 13. The CDR3, as DNA: TGTGCCAGCAGTCCCTCCTTAGCGGGGGGGCTGTACGAGCAGTTCTTC. This codes for CASSPSLAGGLYEQFF.

The V gene is TRBV28, the J gene TRBJ2-5; perhaps TRBD2 as D (5 bases). Trimming stripped 2 bases from V and 3 bases from J, with 16 bases between. Germline values: CDR1 MDHEN, CDR2 SYDVKM. This CDR3 is built from 16 residues. The CDR3 loop is CASSLRLAGRKETQYF. The CDR3 DNA is TGTGCCAGCAGTTTAAGGCTAGCAGGTCGAAAAGAGACCCAGTACTTC.